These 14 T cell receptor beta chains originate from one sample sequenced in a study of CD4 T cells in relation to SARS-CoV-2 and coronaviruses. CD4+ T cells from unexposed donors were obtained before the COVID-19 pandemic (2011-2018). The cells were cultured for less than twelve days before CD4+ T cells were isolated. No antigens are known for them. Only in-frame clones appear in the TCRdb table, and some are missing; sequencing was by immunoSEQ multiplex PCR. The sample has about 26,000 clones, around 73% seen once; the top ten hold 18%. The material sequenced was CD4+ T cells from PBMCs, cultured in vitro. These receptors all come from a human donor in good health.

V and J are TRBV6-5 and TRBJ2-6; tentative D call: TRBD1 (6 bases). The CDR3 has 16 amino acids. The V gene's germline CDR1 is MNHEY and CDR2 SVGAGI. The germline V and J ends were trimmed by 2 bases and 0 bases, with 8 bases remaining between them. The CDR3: CASSYQQGSGANVLTF. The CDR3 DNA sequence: TGTGCCAGCAGTTACCAACAGGGCTCTGGGGCCAACGTCCTGACTTTC.

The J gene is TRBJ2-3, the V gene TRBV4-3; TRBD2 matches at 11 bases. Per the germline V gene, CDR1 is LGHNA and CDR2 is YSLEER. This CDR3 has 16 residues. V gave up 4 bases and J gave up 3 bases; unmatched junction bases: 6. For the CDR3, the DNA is TGCGCCAGCAGCCTTAGCGGGAGGGCCGGAACAGATACGCAGTATTTT. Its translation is CASSLSGRAGTDTQYF.

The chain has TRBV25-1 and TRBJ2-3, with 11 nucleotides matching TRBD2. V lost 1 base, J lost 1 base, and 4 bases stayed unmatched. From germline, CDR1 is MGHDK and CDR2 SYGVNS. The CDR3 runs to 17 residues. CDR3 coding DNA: TGTGCCAGCAGTGAATTAGCGGGAGGGCCTGGCACAGATACGCAGTATTTT. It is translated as CASSELAGGPGTDTQYF.

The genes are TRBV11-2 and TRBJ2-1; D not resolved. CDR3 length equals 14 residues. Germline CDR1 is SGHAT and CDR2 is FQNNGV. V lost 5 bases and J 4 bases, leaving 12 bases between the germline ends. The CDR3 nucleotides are TGTGCCAGCAGCCCTCAACGCAGTTACAATGAGCAGTTCTTC. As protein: CASSPQRSYNEQFF.

The chain's CDR3 is CASSLLGSGANVLTF. The CDR3, as DNA: TGTGCCAGCAGCCTATTAGGGTCTGGGGCCAACGTCCTGACTTTC. V is TRBV14 and J is TRBJ2-6, with unresolved D. Per the germline V gene, CDR1 is SGHDN and CDR2 is FVKESK. The CDR3 contains 15 residues. V lost 4 bases and J lost 1, with 8 bases in between.

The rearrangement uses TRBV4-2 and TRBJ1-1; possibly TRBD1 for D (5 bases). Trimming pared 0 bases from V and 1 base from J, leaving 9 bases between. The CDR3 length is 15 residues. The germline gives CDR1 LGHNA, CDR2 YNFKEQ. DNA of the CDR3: TGTGCCAGCAGCCAAGATCAGGGCACGAACACTGAAGCTTTCTTT. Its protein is CASSQDQGTNTEAFF.

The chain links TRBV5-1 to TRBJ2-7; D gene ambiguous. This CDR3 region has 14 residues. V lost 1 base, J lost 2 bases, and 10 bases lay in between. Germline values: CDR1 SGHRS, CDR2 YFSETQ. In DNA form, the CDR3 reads TGCGCCAGCAGCTTGTACGCAGGCACCTACGAGCAGTACTTC. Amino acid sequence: CASSLYAGTYEQYF.

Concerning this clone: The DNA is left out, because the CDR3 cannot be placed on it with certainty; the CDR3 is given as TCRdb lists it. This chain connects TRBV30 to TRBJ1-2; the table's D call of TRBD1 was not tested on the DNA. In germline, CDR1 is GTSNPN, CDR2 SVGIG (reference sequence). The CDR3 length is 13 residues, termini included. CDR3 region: CACTSRGNYGYTF.

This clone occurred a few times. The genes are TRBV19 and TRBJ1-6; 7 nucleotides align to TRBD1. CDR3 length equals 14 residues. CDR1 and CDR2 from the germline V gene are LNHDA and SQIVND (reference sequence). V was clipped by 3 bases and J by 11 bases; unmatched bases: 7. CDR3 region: CASSILDRQPPLHF. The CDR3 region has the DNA TGTGCCAGTAGTATCCTGGACAGGCAACCACCCCTCCACTTT.

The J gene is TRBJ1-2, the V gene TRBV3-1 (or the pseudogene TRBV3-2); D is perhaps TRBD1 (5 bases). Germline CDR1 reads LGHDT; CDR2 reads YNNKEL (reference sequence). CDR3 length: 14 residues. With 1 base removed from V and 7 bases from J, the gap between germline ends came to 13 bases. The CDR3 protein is CASSQGPDTSGYTF. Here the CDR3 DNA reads TGTGCCAGCAGCCAAGGCCCGGACACTTCTGGCTACACCTTC.

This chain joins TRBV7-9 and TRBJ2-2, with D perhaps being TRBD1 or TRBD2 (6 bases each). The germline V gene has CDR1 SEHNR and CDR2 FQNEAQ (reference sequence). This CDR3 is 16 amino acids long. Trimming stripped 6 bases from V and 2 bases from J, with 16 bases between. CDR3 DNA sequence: TGTGCCAGCAGATTACAGGGAGGTTTTAACACCGGGGAGCTGTTTTTT. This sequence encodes CASRLQGGFNTGELFF.

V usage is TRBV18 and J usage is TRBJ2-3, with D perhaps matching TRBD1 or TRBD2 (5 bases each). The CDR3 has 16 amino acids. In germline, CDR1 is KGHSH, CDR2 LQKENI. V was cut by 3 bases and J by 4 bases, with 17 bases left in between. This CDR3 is CASSPLGRFVSDTQYF. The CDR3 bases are TGTGCCAGCTCACCCTTGGGACGATTTGTGTCAGATACGCAGTATTTT.

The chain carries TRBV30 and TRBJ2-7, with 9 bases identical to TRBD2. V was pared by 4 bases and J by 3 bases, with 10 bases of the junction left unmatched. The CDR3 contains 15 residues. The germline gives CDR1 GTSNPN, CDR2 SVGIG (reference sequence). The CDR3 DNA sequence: TGTGCCTGGATGGTTGGGATAGCGGGGGTCTACGAGCAGTACTTC. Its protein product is CAWMVGIAGVYEQYF. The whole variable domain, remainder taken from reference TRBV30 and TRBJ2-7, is SQTIHQWPATLVQPVGSPLSLECTVEGTSNPNLYWYRQAAGRGLQLLFYSVGIGQISSEVPQNLSASRPQDRQFILSSKKLLLSDSGFYLCAWMVGIAGVYEQYFGPGTRLTVT.

The CDR3 sequence: CASRGGQISTDTQYF. CDR3 DNA: TGTGCCAGCAGGGGGGGACAGATTAGCACAGATACGCAGTATTTT. The V and J genes are TRBV2 and TRBJ2-3; a possible D gene is TRBD1 (7 bases). Trimming took 6 bases from V and 0 from J, leaving 13 bases between them. Germline CDR1 is SNHLY and CDR2 is FYNNEI. CDR3 length equals 15 residues.